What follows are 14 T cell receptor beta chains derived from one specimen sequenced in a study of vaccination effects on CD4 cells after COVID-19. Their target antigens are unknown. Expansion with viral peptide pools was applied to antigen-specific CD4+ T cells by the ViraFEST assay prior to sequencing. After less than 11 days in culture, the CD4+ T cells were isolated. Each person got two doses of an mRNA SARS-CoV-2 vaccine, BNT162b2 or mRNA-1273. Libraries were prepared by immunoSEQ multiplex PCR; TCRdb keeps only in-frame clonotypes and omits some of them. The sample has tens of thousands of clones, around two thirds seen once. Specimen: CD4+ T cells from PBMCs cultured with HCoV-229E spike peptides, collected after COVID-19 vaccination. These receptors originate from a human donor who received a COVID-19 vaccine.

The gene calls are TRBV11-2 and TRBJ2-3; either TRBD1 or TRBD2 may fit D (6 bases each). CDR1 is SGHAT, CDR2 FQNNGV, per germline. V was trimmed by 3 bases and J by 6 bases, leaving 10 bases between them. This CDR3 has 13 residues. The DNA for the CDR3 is TGTGCCAGCAGCTTCACGGGGGCGGATACGCAGTATTTT. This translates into CASSFTGADTQYF. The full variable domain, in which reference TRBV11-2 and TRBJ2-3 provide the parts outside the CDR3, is EAGVAQSPRYKIIEKRQSVAFWCNPISGHATLYWYQQILGQGPKLLIQFQNNGVVDDSQLPKDRFSAERLKGVDSTLKIQPAKLEDSAVYLCASSFTGADTQYFGPGTRLTVL.

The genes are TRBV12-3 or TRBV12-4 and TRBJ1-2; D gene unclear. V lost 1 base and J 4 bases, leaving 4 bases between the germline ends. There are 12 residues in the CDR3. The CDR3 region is CASSLVGYGYTF. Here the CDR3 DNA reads TGTGCCAGCAGTTTAGTGGGCTATGGCTACACCTTC.

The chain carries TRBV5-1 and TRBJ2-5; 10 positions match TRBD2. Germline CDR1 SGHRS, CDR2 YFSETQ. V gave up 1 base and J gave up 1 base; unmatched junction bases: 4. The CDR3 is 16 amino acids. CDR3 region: CASSLYTSGAQETQYF. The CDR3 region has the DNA TGCGCCAGCAGCTTGTATACTAGCGGGGCCCAAGAGACCCAGTACTTC.

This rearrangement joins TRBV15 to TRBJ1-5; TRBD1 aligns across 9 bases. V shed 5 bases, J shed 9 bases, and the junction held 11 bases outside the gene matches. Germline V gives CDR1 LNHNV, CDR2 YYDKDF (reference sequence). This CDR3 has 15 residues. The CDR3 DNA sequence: TGTGCCACCAGCCGGAACGGACAGGGGATTTGGCCCCAGCATTTT. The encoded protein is CATSRNGQGIWPQHF. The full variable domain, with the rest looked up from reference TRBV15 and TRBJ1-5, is DAMVIQNPRYQVTQFGKPVTLSCSQTLNHNVMYWYQQKSSQAPKLLFHYYDKDFNNEADTPDNFQSRRPNTSFCFLDIRSPGLGDTAMYLCATSRNGQGIWPQHFGDGTRLSIL.

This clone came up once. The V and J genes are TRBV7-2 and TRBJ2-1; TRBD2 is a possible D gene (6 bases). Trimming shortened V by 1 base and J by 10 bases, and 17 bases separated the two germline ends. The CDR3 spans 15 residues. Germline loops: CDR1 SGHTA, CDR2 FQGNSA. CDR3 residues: CASSLGSWSRGEQFF. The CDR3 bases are TGTGCCAGCAGCTTAGGGTCTTGGTCCCGGGGGGAGCAGTTCTTC.

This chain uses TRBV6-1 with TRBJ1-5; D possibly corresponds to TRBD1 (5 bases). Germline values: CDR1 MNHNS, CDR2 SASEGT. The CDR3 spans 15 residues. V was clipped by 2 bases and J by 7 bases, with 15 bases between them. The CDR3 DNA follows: TGTGCCAGCAGTGAACAGAACAGGAGCCACCAGCCCCAGCATTTT. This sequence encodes CASSEQNRSHQPQHF.

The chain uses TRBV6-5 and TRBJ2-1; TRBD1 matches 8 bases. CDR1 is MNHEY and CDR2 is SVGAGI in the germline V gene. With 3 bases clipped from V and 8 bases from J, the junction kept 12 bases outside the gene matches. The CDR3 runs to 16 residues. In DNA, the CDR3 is TGTGCCAGCAGTTATCCCGGGACAGGTGGGATCGATGAGCAGTTCTTC. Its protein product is CASSYPGTGGIDEQFF.

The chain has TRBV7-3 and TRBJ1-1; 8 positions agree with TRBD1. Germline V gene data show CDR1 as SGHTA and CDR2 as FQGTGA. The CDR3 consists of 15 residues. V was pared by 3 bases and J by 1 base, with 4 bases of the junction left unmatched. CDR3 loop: CASSFTGTGNTEAFF. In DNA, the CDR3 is TGTGCCAGCAGCTTTACCGGGACAGGGAACACTGAAGCTTTCTTT.

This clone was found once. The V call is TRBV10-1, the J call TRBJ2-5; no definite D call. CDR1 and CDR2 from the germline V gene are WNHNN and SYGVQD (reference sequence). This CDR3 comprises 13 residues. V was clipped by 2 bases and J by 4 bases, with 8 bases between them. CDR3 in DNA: TGCGCCAGCAGTGAGCGGGCAGGAGAGACCCAGTACTTC. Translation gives CASSERAGETQYF.

The CDR3: CASSLAGGASLFNTGELFF. CDR3 coding DNA: TGCGCCAGCAGCTTGGCTGGCGGGGCCTCCCTTTTTAACACCGGGGAGCTGTTTTTT. The chain employs TRBV5-1 and TRBJ2-2; tentatively, D is TRBD2 (6 bases). The CDR3 is 19 amino acids. The V end lost 0 bases, the J end lost 2 bases, and 20 bases lay between the germline ends. CDR1 and CDR2 from the germline V gene are SGHRS and YFSETQ.

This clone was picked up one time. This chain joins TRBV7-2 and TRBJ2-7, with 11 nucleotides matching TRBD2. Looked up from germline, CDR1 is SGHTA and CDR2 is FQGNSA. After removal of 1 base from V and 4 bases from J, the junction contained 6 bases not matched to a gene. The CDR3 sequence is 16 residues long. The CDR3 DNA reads TGTGCCAGCAGCTTAGATTCATCTAGCGGGGGGTACGAGCAGTACGTC. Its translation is CASSLDSSSGGYEQYV.

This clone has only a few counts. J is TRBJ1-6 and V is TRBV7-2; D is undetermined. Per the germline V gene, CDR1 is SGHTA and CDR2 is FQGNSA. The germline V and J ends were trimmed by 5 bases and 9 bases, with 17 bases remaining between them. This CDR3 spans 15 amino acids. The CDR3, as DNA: TGTGCCAGCAGCGCGGACGGAGGGCCAGGTTCACCCCTCCACTTT. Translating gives CASSADGGPGSPLHF.

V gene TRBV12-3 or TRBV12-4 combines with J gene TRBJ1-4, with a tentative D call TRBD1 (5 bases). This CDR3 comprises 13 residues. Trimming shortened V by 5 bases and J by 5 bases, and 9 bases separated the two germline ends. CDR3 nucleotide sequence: TGTGCCAGCAGTCTTGCAGGGAATGAAAAACTGTTTTTT. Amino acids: CASSLAGNEKLFF.

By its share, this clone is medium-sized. The CDR3 here is CASSVGDHSDEQFF. CDR3 DNA sequence: TGTGCCAGCAGCGTTGGGGACCACTCCGATGAGCAGTTCTTC. The chain combines TRBV5-5 with TRBJ2-1; D tentatively reads TRBD1 or TRBD2 (5 bases each). CDR3 size: 14 residues. In germline, CDR1 is SGHKS, CDR2 YYEKEE (reference sequence). The V end was cut by 4 bases, the J end by 8 bases, with 16 bases between.